Given below is one T cell receptor beta chain in context. Its antigen remains unknown. The source of the sample is a study of cytomegalovirus exposure and HLA in healthy donors. With 60 Vbeta and 13 Jbeta primers, the PCR was carried out. The assay was immunoSEQ multiplex PCR, and TCRdb's table has in-frame clones only and misses some. The repertoire includes 70,000 to 95,000 clones, around 62% of them detected once, and 5.5% sits in the top ten. Nominally healthy donors were sampled, though unrecorded immune exposures were likely. The study's findings and limits: Donors belonging to an Asian-associated ancestry cluster reportedly showed fewer N-insertions in productive TCRs than the roughly 670-donor mean, according to what a later analysis found. A prior analysis recorded that most TCR beta V segments were productive about 87% or about 30% of the time.

The specimen was PBMCs. This clonotype was sampled from a woman in her twenties or thirties in good health and CMV-seropositive.

The CDR3 DNA reads as TGCGCCAGCAGCCCCCATGTCTTAGGGCGGGGACAAGAGACCCAGTACTTC. As protein: CASSPHVLGRGQETQYF. V gene TRBV4-1 combines with J gene TRBJ2-5, with a tentative D call TRBD2 (6 bases). The CDR3 length is 17 residues. Trimming took off 4 bases at V and 2 bases at J, with 20 bases between the two ends. Germline CDR1 reads MGHRA; CDR2 reads YSYEKL.